The 18 T cell receptor beta chains listed next were all sequenced from one sample in a study of T cell responses to AZD1222 COVID-19 vaccine. Generated by immunoSEQ multiplex PCR, the TCRdb table keeps only in-frame clones and is missing some. Of 45,000 to 55,000 clones listed, approximately 79% are singletons. Here the sequenced sample was peripheral blood, taken on day 0 of AZD1222 vaccination. The receptors come from an adult in good health.

The rearrangement uses TRBV11-2 and TRBJ1-1, with D perhaps TRBD1 (6 bases). V lost 5 bases and J 1 base, leaving 14 bases between the germline ends. The CDR3 runs to 15 residues. CDR1 and CDR2 (germline): SGHAT, FQNNGV. The CDR3 loop reads CASSPDSLPNTEAFF. The CDR3 region has the DNA TGTGCCAGCAGCCCGGACAGTTTACCGAACACTGAAGCTTTCTTT.

The genes are TRBV12-3 or TRBV12-4 and TRBJ1-2, with 7 bases lining up with TRBD1. The CDR3 covers 13 residues. V lost 5 bases, J lost 4 bases, and 4 bases stayed unmatched. CDR3 in amino acids: CASSQDRSYGYTF. Here the CDR3 DNA reads TGTGCCAGCAGTCAGGACAGGTCCTATGGCTACACCTTC.

The chain carries TRBV11-3 and TRBJ2-3; D is uncertain. This CDR3 is built from 14 residues. V was shortened by 5 bases and J by 3 bases, with 12 bases between the two germline ends. Germline CDR1 and CDR2: SGHNT and YENEEA. Here the CDR3 reads CASSMTSGTDTQYF. The CDR3 bases are TGTGCCAGCAGCATGACTTCTGGGACAGATACGCAGTATTTT.

V is TRBV3-1 (or the pseudogene TRBV3-2) and J is TRBJ1-1; TRBD1 aligns across 10 bases. The CDR3 consists of 11 residues. Germline V CDR1 and CDR2: LGHDT, YNNKEL (reference sequence). The trim removed 8 bases at V and 11 bases at J, leaving 5 bases unmatched. CDR3 protein: CASGDRGSAFF. Here the CDR3 DNA reads TGTGCCAGCGGGGACAGGGGATCGGCTTTCTTT.

This clone has a single count. This chain uses TRBV19 with TRBJ2-1; TRBD2 matches 10 bases. The germline V gene encodes CDR1 LNHDA and CDR2 SQIVND (reference sequence). CDR3 length equals 17 residues. Unmatched junction bases numbered 13, after V lost 3 bases and J lost 8 bases. The CDR3 coding sequence is TGTGCCAGTAGTATCCGATCTGGGCTAGCGGGAGACTATGAGCAGTTCTTC. Translated, it gives CASSIRSGLAGDYEQFF.

V gene TRBV6-2 or TRBV6-3 combines with J gene TRBJ1-2; possible D gene TRBD1, 6 bases. This CDR3 spans 16 amino acids. CDR1 and CDR2 from the germline V gene are MNHEY and SVGEGT. V dropped 6 bases and J dropped 5 bases, with 22 bases sitting between them. The DNA of the CDR3 is TGTGCCAGCAGCCGACGGGACACTTTAGCCGCTTATGGCTACACCTTC. Translated: CASSRRDTLAAYGYTF.

The chain has TRBV6-1 and TRBJ2-2, with D possibly TRBD2 on 7 matching bases. Germline lookup yields CDR1 MNHNS and CDR2 SASEGT. CDR3 length: 17 residues. Between the trimmed V and J ends, which lost 4 bases and 1 base, there was a span of 16 bases. CDR3 protein: CASSVGGRSRNTGELFF. The DNA of the CDR3 is TGTGCCAGCAGTGTGGGGGGGCGAAGCAGGAACACCGGGGAGCTGTTTTTT.

This chain uses TRBV27 with TRBJ1-5, with 7 bases fitting TRBD1. This CDR3 has 15 amino acids. Unmatched junction bases numbered 6, after V lost 7 bases and J lost 0 bases. Germline lookup yields CDR1 MNHEY and CDR2 SMNVEV (reference sequence). The CDR3 DNA sequence: TGTGCCAGCAAGGGACAGCATTATAGCAATCAGCCCCAGCATTTT. The encoded protein is CASKGQHYSNQPQHF.

The chain links TRBV15 to TRBJ2-7; the match to TRBD1 covers 7 bases. Germline V gene data show CDR1 as LNHNV and CDR2 as YYDKDF (reference sequence). V trimming: 2 bases; J trimming: 2 bases; junction bases outside the gene matches: 3. The CDR3 totals 14 residues. The CDR3 nucleotides read TGTGCCACCAGCAGACAGACAGGGACCTACGAGCAGTACTTC. Amino acid sequence: CATSRQTGTYEQYF.

The chain uses TRBV3-1 (or the pseudogene TRBV3-2) and TRBJ1-1; D is ambiguous. The germline CDR1 and CDR2 sequences are LGHDT and YNNKEL (reference sequence). This CDR3 has 15 amino acids. Trimming left V 4 bases short and J 2 bases short, with 14 bases between. Written as DNA, the CDR3 is TGTGCCAGCAGCCCCCCTATCTGGGGTAACACTGAAGCTTTCTTT. Translation: CASSPPIWGNTEAFF.

V and J are TRBV2 and TRBJ2-3, with D tentatively TRBD1 (5 bases). Germline CDR1 is SNHLY and CDR2 is FYNNEI. The V end lost 6 bases, the J end lost 4 bases, and 14 bases lay between the germline ends. This CDR3 has 14 residues. This chain's CDR3 is CASRDTQGPDTQYF. CDR3 nucleotide sequence: TGTGCCAGCAGGGACACCCAAGGACCAGATACGCAGTATTTT.

The rearrangement uses TRBV28 and TRBJ1-4; D uncertain. The V gene's germline CDR1 is MDHEN and CDR2 SYDVKM. The CDR3 spans 15 residues. V was shortened by 2 bases and J by 7 bases, with 14 bases between the two germline ends. CDR3 sequence: CASSLQVRYFEKLFF. CDR3 nucleotides: TGTGCCAGCAGTTTACAGGTCAGGTACTTTGAAAAACTGTTTTTT.

The genes are TRBV28 and TRBJ1-2; D may be TRBD1 (5 bases). V dropped 2 bases and J dropped 4 bases, with 14 bases sitting between them. Per germline, CDR1 MDHEN and CDR2 SYDVKM. This CDR3 contains 15 residues. The CDR3 sequence: CASSLDQDKPYGYTF. In nucleotides, the CDR3 is TGTGCCAGCAGTTTAGATCAGGACAAACCCTATGGCTACACCTTC.

This chain connects TRBV20-1 to TRBJ2-4; 8 bases map to TRBD1. Germline CDR1 and CDR2: DFQATT and SNEGSKA (reference sequence). Trimming took 3 bases from V and 8 from J; bases not matched to a gene: 6. CDR3 size: 13 residues. CDR3 DNA sequence: TGCAGTGCTAGTCGCCAGGGGGCGCACATTCAGTACTTC. Protein: CSASRQGAHIQYF.

As for this clone: The junction departs from the called germline gene at one end, perhaps through a read error. The gene calls are TRBV11-1 and TRBJ2-2; D is ambiguous. CDR1 is SGHAT and CDR2 is FQDESV in the germline V gene (reference sequence). CDR3 length equals 14 residues. In DNA form, the CDR3 reads TGTGCCAGCCGCTTAGCAATGTCAGGCGGGGAGCTGTTTTTT. Translation gives CASRLAMSGGELFF.

J is TRBJ2-7 and V is TRBV6-2 or TRBV6-3; 7 bases line up with TRBD2. V shed 4 bases, J shed 7 bases, and the junction held 10 bases outside the gene matches. CDR1 MNHEY and CDR2 SVGEGT come from the germline V gene. The CDR3 spans 14 residues. CDR3: CASSLSGAEYEQYF. The CDR3 bases are TGTGCCAGCAGTTTGAGCGGGGCGGAGTATGAGCAGTACTTC.

This clone turned up a few times. V usage is TRBV6-5 and J usage is TRBJ2-1, with 11 bases that match TRBD1. The CDR3 totals 15 residues. V lost 2 bases and J lost 6; bases outside the gene matches: 3. Germline-derived CDR1 and CDR2 are MNHEY and SVGAGI. DNA for the CDR3: TGTGCCAGCAGTTACGCAGGGACAGGGGGCAATGAGCAGTTCTTC. It codes for CASSYAGTGGNEQFF.

This sequence joins TRBV18 and TRBJ1-2; D perhaps matches TRBD1 (6 bases). CDR3 length: 15 amino acids. Germline V CDR1 and CDR2: KGHSH, LQKENI. Trimming left V 3 bases short and J 6 bases short, with 17 bases between. This chain's CDR3 is CASSPTPTGRNGYTF. The CDR3 DNA follows: TGTGCCAGCTCACCCACCCCCACAGGGAGGAATGGCTACACCTTC.